One and the same sample provided the 25 T cell receptor beta chains below, sequenced in a study of T-cell memory formation after mild COVID-19 (dated by TCRdb to 2020 to 2022). Receptor libraries were prepared by 5' RACE. Reads for this sample came from an Illumina NovaSeq 6000. Using fastp trimming at Q25 and MiXCR clonotype assembly, TCRdb reanalyzed the public sequencing data and kept in-frame beta chains. Rows with a matching CDR3 protein are joined into one entry that keeps the most common DNA and genes. Here the sample has approximately 30,000 distinct CDR3 sequences; around 7.7% occur a single time. The top ten hold about 32% of the sample. Sequenced material: PBMCs or a T cell subset sorted from them (not recorded which). The receptors here all came from a man aged 18 to 30 who had mild COVID-19 (a few samples of this study predate the infection). The sample titles of this study are shuffled in the database, so cell type and time point are left out; the donor was told from shared clones.

This clonotype was seen a handful of times. This chain links TRBV19 with TRBJ1-2; no clear D gene. CDR3 length: 12 amino acids. Per germline, CDR1 LNHDA and CDR2 SQIVND (reference sequence). The V end was cut by 4 bases, the J end by 6 bases, with 9 bases between. The CDR3 spells CASSSRQDGYTF. The DNA for the CDR3 is TGTGCCAGTAGTAGTCGACAAGATGGCTACACCTTC.

The V gene is TRBV6-6, the J gene TRBJ2-7; TRBD1 matches at 7 bases. This CDR3 comprises 17 residues. CDR1 and CDR2 (germline): MNHNY, SVGAGI (reference sequence). V lost 2 bases, J lost 5 bases, and 15 bases stayed unmatched. The CDR3 sequence is CASSYPIQGYPKDEQYF. CDR3 nucleotide sequence: TGTGCCAGCAGTTACCCCATACAGGGGTACCCTAAGGACGAGCAGTACTTC.

This clonotype was seen at least ten times. The chain links TRBV29-1 to TRBJ2-1; the match to TRBD2 covers 14 bases. This CDR3 has 16 residues. J lost 5 bases, V lost 5 bases, and 8 bases had no gene match. Germline V CDR1 and CDR2: SQVTM, ANQGSEA. The CDR3 DNA reads TGCAGCGTTTTTCGGACTAGCGGGGGGTCCCACAATGAGCAGTTCTTC. Translated, it gives CSVFRTSGGSHNEQFF.

Many counts were recorded for this clonotype. The V and J genes are TRBV4-2 and TRBJ2-5; D is uncertain. Trimming stripped 1 base from V and 4 bases from J, with 19 bases between. The CDR3 is 17 residues long. Germline values: CDR1 LGHNA, CDR2 YNFKEQ. The CDR3 sequence is CASSQAGGPGSGETQYF. Written as DNA, the CDR3 is TGTGCCAGCAGCCAAGCAGGTGGTCCAGGTTCGGGAGAGACCCAGTACTTC.

This clonotype has a handful of counts. This chain uses TRBV10-3 with TRBJ1-2, with 7 bases that match TRBD1. The CDR3 length is 14 residues. J was trimmed by 7 bases and V by 7 bases; bases with no gene match: 12. Per germline, CDR1 ENHRY and CDR2 SYGVKD. The CDR3 loop reads CAITADRTYGGYTF. CDR3 in DNA: TGTGCCATCACTGCGGACAGGACCTATGGTGGCTACACCTTC.

Ten or more counts support this clonotype. The rearrangement links TRBV12-3 or TRBV12-4 to TRBJ1-1, with D hard to call. CDR3 length: 14 residues. V lost 4 bases and J lost 1, with 10 bases in between. The CDR3 DNA sequence: TGTGCCAGCAGTTCAGCAGATTCGAACACTGAAGCTTTCTTT. Its protein product is CASSSADSNTEAFF.

This clonotype was seen repeatedly, ten times or more. The CDR3 reads CASSSLAGGLETQYF. The DNA for the CDR3 is TGTGCCAGCAGCTCACTAGCGGGGGGGTTAGAGACCCAGTACTTC. The V gene is TRBV9, the J gene TRBJ2-5, with TRBD2 identical over 13 bases. The CDR3 is 15 amino acids. CDR1 is SGDLS, CDR2 YYNGEE, per germline. V lost 4 bases to trimming and J lost 4 bases; unmatched junction nucleotides: 4.

In its sample, this clonotype was seen many times. CDR3 bases: TGTGCCAGCAGCTTGGGGCGGAGCTACAATGAGCAGTTCTTC. It specifies CASSLGRSYNEQFF. The rearrangement joins TRBV5-6 to TRBJ2-1; D is unresolved. This CDR3 region has 14 residues. V lost 0 bases, J lost 3 bases, and 7 bases lay in between. Germline V gene sequence: CDR1 SGHDT, CDR2 YYEEEE.

This chain uses TRBV27 with TRBJ1-6, with D maybe TRBD1 (5 bases). Germline CDR1 and CDR2: MNHEY and SMNVEV (reference sequence). V gave up 5 bases and J gave up 13 bases, with 15 bases separating them. This CDR3 contains 13 residues. The CDR3 DNA sequence: TGTGCCAGCAGTCAGGGTGGGGTTACGCCCCTCCACTTT. Its protein is CASSQGGVTPLHF.

This clonotype occurred many times. This sequence joins TRBV7-2 and TRBJ2-3; no clear D. Trimming removed 0 bases from V and 1 base from J, with 8 bases in between. Per the germline V gene, CDR1 is SGHTA and CDR2 is FQGNSA. The CDR3 has 15 residues. CDR3 region: CASSLAAVRTDTQYF. The CDR3 nucleotides are TGTGCCAGCAGCTTAGCGGCAGTCCGCACAGATACGCAGTATTTT.

This clonotype was counted only a few times. The chain carries TRBV12-5 and TRBJ1-1, with D possibly matching TRBD1 (6 bases). V lost 5 bases to trimming and J lost 2 bases, with 15 bases between them. The germline V gene encodes CDR1 LGHNT and CDR2 FRNRAP. The CDR3 runs to 15 residues. Written as DNA, the CDR3 is TGTGCTAGTGGTCTCCACAGGGATCTAAACACTGAAGCTTTCTTT. As protein: CASGLHRDLNTEAFF. Drawing the rest from reference TRBV12-5 and TRBJ1-1, the complete variable domain is DARVTQTPRHKVTEMGQEVTMRCQPILGHNTVFWYRQTMMQGLELLAYFRNRAPLDDSGMPKDRFSAEMPDATLATLKIQPSEPRDSAVYFCASGLHRDLNTEAFFGQGTRLTVV.

This clonotype was counted at least ten times. CDR3 amino acids: CASSVDGTVNEKLFF. DNA for the CDR3: TGTGCCAGCAGCGTAGATGGGACAGTCAATGAAAAACTGTTTTTT. V gene TRBV9 combines with J gene TRBJ1-4; 7 bases agree with TRBD1. Germline V gene data show CDR1 as SGDLS and CDR2 as YYNGEE. V shed 0 bases and J 5 bases; nucleotides not matched to a gene: 4. The CDR3 contains 15 residues.

This clonotype occurred many times. J is TRBJ2-3 and V is TRBV7-2; 12 bases are shared with TRBD2. V shed 5 bases and J 2 bases; nucleotides not matched to a gene: 8. CDR3 length: 17 amino acids. CDR1 is SGHTA and CDR2 is FQGNSA in the germline V gene. The CDR3 loop reads CASSTRLAGEPTDTQYF. CDR3 in DNA: TGTGCCAGCAGCACGAGACTAGCGGGGGAACCCACAGATACGCAGTATTTT.

This clonotype was detected only a few times. This chain uses TRBV20-1 with TRBJ1-1; tentatively, D is TRBD1 (5 bases). Trimming left V 2 bases short and J 10 bases short, with 20 bases between. CDR1 is DFQATT and CDR2 is SNEGSKA in the germline V gene (reference sequence). This CDR3 contains 14 residues. For the CDR3, the DNA is TGCAGTGCTAGACACCCCCCGGGGGATCTCGGAGCTTTCTTT. It encodes CSARHPPGDLGAFF.

This clonotype was found many times. The genes are TRBV7-2 and TRBJ2-5; D uncertain. Germline V lookup: CDR1 SGHTA, CDR2 FQGNSA. This CDR3 region has 16 residues. The ends were cut back, 2 bases at V and 4 bases at J, with 17 bases in the middle. The CDR3: CASSLWDTGPLETQYF. The DNA of the CDR3 is TGTGCCAGCAGCTTATGGGATACTGGCCCCCTAGAGACCCAGTACTTC.

The chain links TRBV6-6 to TRBJ2-3; unclear D gene. The V end was cut by 6 bases, the J end by 6 bases, with 10 bases between. CDR3 length equals 12 residues. CDR1 and CDR2 from the germline V gene are MNHNY and SVGAGI (reference sequence). The CDR3 reads CASSFSADTQYF. In DNA form, the CDR3 reads TGTGCCAGCAGCTTTTCGGCGGATACGCAGTATTTT.

This chain links TRBV29-1 with TRBJ1-2; D is unresolved. Trimming removed 3 bases from V and 4 bases from J, with 15 bases in between. This CDR3 contains 14 residues. Germline CDR1 is SQVTM and CDR2 is ANQGSEA. CDR3 DNA sequence: TGCAGCGTTGAGGACGACGAGCGATTCTATGGCTACACCTTC. Protein sequence: CSVEDDERFYGYTF.

This clonotype occurred many times. The chain employs TRBV7-3 and TRBJ2-7, with 7 bases identical to TRBD1. V gave up 0 bases and J gave up 5 bases; unmatched junction bases: 1. From germline, CDR1 is SGHTA and CDR2 FQGTGA. CDR3 size: 13 residues. CDR3 residues: CASSLTGGHEQYF. The CDR3 coding sequence is TGTGCCAGCAGCTTAACAGGGGGCCACGAGCAGTACTTC.

This clonotype appeared many times. The chain employs TRBV12-3 or TRBV12-4 and TRBJ2-3, with TRBD1 matching over 8 bases. The CDR3 spans 15 residues. V trimming: 6 bases; J trimming: 2 bases; junction bases outside the gene matches: 7. The CDR3 here is CASSRTGTYTDTQYF. The CDR3 region has the DNA TGTGCCAGCAGCAGGACAGGGACCTACACAGATACGCAGTATTTT.

The table lists this clonotype with many counts. The chain couples TRBV12-3 or TRBV12-4 to TRBJ1-1; D remains unclear. The V gene lost 3 bases and the J gene lost 3 bases, with 23 bases spanning the gap. This CDR3 has 18 amino acids. CDR3 nucleotide sequence: TGTGCCAGCAGTTTGACCGCGGCAACTAGGGCTAGGGACACTGAAGCTTTCTTT. Protein product: CASSLTAATRARDTEAFF.

This clonotype was detected ten times or more. The rearrangement joins TRBV20-1 to TRBJ1-2; D is unclear. CDR1 DFQATT and CDR2 SNEGSKA come from the germline V gene (reference sequence). The CDR3 spans 9 residues. Trimming pared 3 bases from V and 7 bases from J, leaving 3 bases between. The CDR3 nucleotides are TGCAGTGCTAGTGGTGGCTACACCTTC. Translating it yields CSASGGYTF.

This clonotype was detected ten times or more. The chain has TRBV6-5 and TRBJ1-5; TRBD1 matches at 9 bases. In germline, CDR1 is MNHEY, CDR2 SVGAGI. Trimming removed 6 bases from V and 5 bases from J; junction bases left unmatched: 5. This CDR3 is built from 14 residues. The CDR3 nucleotides are TGTGCCAGCAGCTTACAGGGGGCCCATCAGCCCCAGCATTTT. Translation gives CASSLQGAHQPQHF.

In this sample, this clonotype turned up many times. V gene TRBV7-2 combines with J gene TRBJ2-1; tentatively, D is TRBD2 (6 bases). This CDR3 has 12 residues. CDR1 and CDR2 (germline): SGHTA, FQGNSA. With 4 bases removed from V and 7 bases from J, the gap between germline ends came to 8 bases. The DNA of the CDR3 is TGTGCCAGCAGCTCGGAGGGTAATGAGCAGTTCTTC. This codes for CASSSEGNEQFF.

This clonotype was observed many times. The V gene is TRBV27, the J gene TRBJ2-5; D unresolved. The CDR3 covers 15 residues. The germline V gene has CDR1 MNHEY and CDR2 SMNVEV (reference sequence). Trimming removed 4 bases at V and 1 base at J, with 13 bases between. The CDR3 nucleotides read TGTGCCAGCAGTTCCCCCGACTGGGGCCAAGAGACCCAGTACTTC. Amino acid sequence: CASSSPDWGQETQYF.

The J gene is TRBJ1-2, the V gene TRBV2; a possible D gene is TRBD1 (5 bases). This CDR3 spans 12 amino acids. V was trimmed by 7 bases and J by 8 bases, leaving 14 bases between them. Germline assignment: CDR1 SNHLY and CDR2 FYNNEI. CDR3 residues: CASTGGAEGYTF. The CDR3 coding sequence is TGTGCCAGCACCGGGGGAGCGGAAGGCTACACCTTC.